This is a list of T cell receptor beta chains from one sample in a study of regulatory T cells in long-lasting Graves disease. MiXCR, run by TCRdb on the multiplex PCR reads, gives a single entry per CDR3 protein. The sample lists some 450,000 distinct CDR3 sequences; roughly a quarter were seen once. This specimen consisted of peripheral blood mononuclear cells (PBMCs), obtained when the disease was refractory, from a patient treated with antithyroid drugs. These receptors all come from a female donor with Graves disease. Each CDR3 is given with its conserved first and last residue. The order of the fields is CDR3 protein, CDR3 DNA, V gene, J gene, clone size, D gene. A D gene is named only where the DNA matches it firmly. Expanded clones are given a class, and other clones once, few, many or no size at all.

CASRLAGGSDTQYF	TGTGCCAGCAGACTAGCGGGAGGTTCAGATACGCAGTATTTT	TRBV7-2	TRBJ2-3	-	TRBD2
CSVDFLGSEISNTEAFF	TGCAGCGTTGATTTTTTGGGGAGCGAGATATCGAACACTGAAGCTTTCTTT	TRBV29-1	TRBJ1-1	-	-
CASSQLRTSEAFF	TGTGCCAGCAGCCAACTCCGGACCTCCGAGGCTTTCTTT	TRBV14	TRBJ1-1	-	-
CASSEVRGRSGELFF	TGTGCCAGCAGTGAGGTCAGGGGAAGGTCCGGGGAGCTGTTTTTT	TRBV2	TRBJ2-2	few	-
CASSPSLDTEAFF	TGCGCCAGCAGCCCTTCGTTAGACACTGAAGCTTTCTTT	TRBV5-1	TRBJ1-1	-	-
CASAPGGGMGNTEAFF	TGTGCCAGCGCCCCAGGAGGGGGCATGGGGAACACTGAAGCTTTCTTT	TRBV6-1	TRBJ1-1	-	TRBD1
CASSFRQENSPLHF	TGTGCCAGCAGTTTCCGCCAGGAGAATTCACCCCTCCACTTT	TRBV27	TRBJ1-6	-	-
CASGFPTGAGGYTF	TGTGCTAGTGGTTTTCCTACAGGGGCGGGTGGCTACACCTTC	TRBV12-5	TRBJ1-2	many	TRBD1
CASTNGQGGSSPVF	TGTGCCAGCACCAACGGACAGGGTGGTTCCTCCCCCGTTTTC	TRBV13	TRBJ1-2	-	TRBD1
CATSDPGRTNSYEQYF	TGTGCCACCAGTGACCCGGGACGGACGAACTCCTACGAGCAGTACTTC	TRBV24-1	TRBJ2-7	-	-
CASRTRLAGVEQYF	TGCGCCAGCAGAACGAGACTAGCGGGTGTCGAGCAGTACTTC	TRBV5-1	TRBJ2-7	few	TRBD2
CAISELGSTYEQYF	TGTGCCATCAGTGAATTGGGCAGCACCTACGAGCAGTACTTC	TRBV10-3	TRBJ2-7	few	-
CASSIGPTINQPQHF	TGTGCCAGTAGTATAGGGCCTACTATCAATCAGCCCCAGCATTTT	TRBV19	TRBJ1-5	-	-
CSARSRSGSSYNEQFF	TGCAGTGCTAGATCGCGAAGCGGGAGCTCCTACAATGAGCAGTTCTTC	TRBV20-1	TRBJ2-1	-	TRBD2
CASSSLEEGEETQYF	TGTGCCAGCAGCTCGCTGGAGGAGGGGGAAGAGACCCAGTACTTC	TRBV5-5	TRBJ2-5	-	-
CATSIRKRAGDAVNYEQYF	TGTGCCACCAGCATAAGAAAGCGGGCTGGGGACGCAGTAAACTACGAGCAGTACTTC	TRBV15	TRBJ2-7	many	-
CSARETGGPYEQYF	TGCAGTGCTAGAGAAACAGGGGGCCCCTACGAGCAGTACTTC	TRBV20-1	TRBJ2-7	few	TRBD1
CASNNAAGGAEKLFF	TGTGCCAGCAACAATGCGGCAGGGGGTGCCGAAAAACTGTTTTTT	TRBV2	TRBJ1-4	many	TRBD1
CAISESRDRGYEQYF	TGTGCCATCAGTGAGTCAAGGGACAGGGGTTACGAGCAGTACTTC	TRBV10-3	TRBJ2-7	many	TRBD1
CSATGQAYGYTF	TGCAGTGCCACCGGACAGGCTTATGGCTACACCTTC	TRBV20-1	TRBJ1-2	few	TRBD1
CAWSLRSTEAFF	TGTGCCTGGAGTCTTAGGAGCACTGAAGCTTTCTTT	TRBV30	TRBJ1-1	few	-
CSARPGQASYGYTF	TGCAGCGCTCGACCGGGACAGGCAAGCTATGGCTACACCTTC	TRBV29-1	TRBJ1-2	many	TRBD1
CASSATANTEAFF	TGTGCCAGCAGCGCAACAGCAAACACTGAAGCTTTCTTT	TRBV7-8	TRBJ1-1	once	-
CASRLSVTGELFF	TGTGCCAGCCGTCTCTCAGTCACCGGGGAGCTGTTTTTT	TRBV27	TRBJ2-2	-	-
CASRKDSYEAFF	TGTGCCAGCAGGAAAGACAGCTATGAAGCTTTCTTT	TRBV6-1	TRBJ1-1	many	-
CASSSRIRGSDSEQYF	TGTGCCAGCAGTAGTCGGATACGCGGATCCGACAGCGAGCAGTACTTC	TRBV28	TRBJ2-7	many	-
CASSLADRGAYEQYF	TGTGCCAGCAGCTTAGCGGACAGGGGGGCCTACGAGCAGTACTTC	TRBV7-9	TRBJ2-7	-	TRBD1
CASSLVALDGGSYEQYF	TGTGCCAGCAGCTTAGTGGCCCTCGACGGGGGCTCCTACGAGCAGTACTTC	TRBV11-1	TRBJ2-7	-	-
CASSISGSSIEQYF	TGTGCCAGTAGTATAAGCGGGAGTTCCATCGAGCAGTACTTC	TRBV19	TRBJ2-7	few	TRBD2
CASSYSRGGAVNTEAFF	TGTGCCAGCAGTTACAGTAGGGGGGGCGCGGTGAACACTGAAGCTTTCTTT	TRBV6-5	TRBJ1-1	many	-
CATSRDSPGQGVYGYTF	TGTGCCACCAGCAGAGATTCTCCGGGACAGGGAGTATATGGCTACACCTTC	TRBV15	TRBJ1-2	-	TRBD1
CASSFDGTWYQETQYF	TGTGCCAGCAGCTTTGACGGAACTTGGTACCAAGAGACCCAGTACTTC	TRBV5-5	TRBJ2-5	many	-
CSARSQGSSYEQYF	TGCAGTGCTAGATCTCAGGGGTCGTCCTACGAGCAGTACTTC	TRBV20-1	TRBJ2-7	many	-
CASSEPDPYNEQFF	TGTGCCAGCTCTGAACCGGACCCCTACAATGAGCAGTTCTTC	TRBV25-1	TRBJ2-1	-	-
CASSFGTGMNQPQHF	TGTGCCAGCAGTTTTGGGACAGGGATGAATCAGCCCCAGCATTTT	TRBV12-3/TRBV12-4	TRBJ1-5	once	TRBD1
CASSPGGSRPEAFF	TGTGCCAGCAGTCCAGGGGGTTCTAGACCTGAAGCTTTCTTT	TRBV28	TRBJ1-1	many	TRBD1
CASSPMETDDYGYTF	TGTGCCAGCTCACCTATGGAGACAGACGACTATGGCTACACCTTC	TRBV18	TRBJ1-2	-	-
CASSSRTSTDTQYF	TGTGCCAGCAGCTCCCGAACAAGCACAGATACGCAGTATTTT	TRBV12-3/TRBV12-4	TRBJ2-3	-	-
CASSYSIFNTEAFF	TGTGCCAGCAGTTACTCGATTTTTAACACTGAAGCTTTCTTT	TRBV6-6	TRBJ1-1	-	-
CSARRGDGYTF	TGCAGTGCTAGAAGGGGGGATGGCTACACCTTC	TRBV20-1	TRBJ1-2	few	-
CASSPFAQGQETQYF	TGTGCCAGCTCACCATTCGCACAGGGACAAGAGACCCAGTACTTC	TRBV18	TRBJ2-5	many	-
CASGGLAGPTGELFF	TGTGCCAGTGGGGGACTAGCGGGACCCACCGGGGAGCTGTTTTTT	TRBV2	TRBJ2-2	few	TRBD2
CASSIRQAGGNQPQHF	TGTGCCAGTAGTATTAGGCAGGCGGGAGGCAATCAGCCCCAGCATTTT	TRBV19	TRBJ1-5	-	-
CSARGGARIGGYTF	TGCAGTGCTAGAGGGGGTGCCAGGATCGGTGGCTACACCTTC	TRBV20-1	TRBJ1-2	many	-
CASSFGGPRLRQPQHF	TGTGCCAGCAGCTTCGGGGGACCGCGGTTGAGACAGCCCCAGCATTTT	TRBV7-9	TRBJ1-5	few	-
CASSLDGGEGREQYF	TGTGCCAGCAGCTTAGACGGGGGTGAGGGGCGCGAGCAGTACTTC	TRBV7-2	TRBJ2-7	many	-
CASSLWTSGRSYEQYF	TGTGCCAGCAGTTTATGGACTAGCGGGAGAAGCTACGAGCAGTACTTC	TRBV28	TRBJ2-7	-	TRBD2